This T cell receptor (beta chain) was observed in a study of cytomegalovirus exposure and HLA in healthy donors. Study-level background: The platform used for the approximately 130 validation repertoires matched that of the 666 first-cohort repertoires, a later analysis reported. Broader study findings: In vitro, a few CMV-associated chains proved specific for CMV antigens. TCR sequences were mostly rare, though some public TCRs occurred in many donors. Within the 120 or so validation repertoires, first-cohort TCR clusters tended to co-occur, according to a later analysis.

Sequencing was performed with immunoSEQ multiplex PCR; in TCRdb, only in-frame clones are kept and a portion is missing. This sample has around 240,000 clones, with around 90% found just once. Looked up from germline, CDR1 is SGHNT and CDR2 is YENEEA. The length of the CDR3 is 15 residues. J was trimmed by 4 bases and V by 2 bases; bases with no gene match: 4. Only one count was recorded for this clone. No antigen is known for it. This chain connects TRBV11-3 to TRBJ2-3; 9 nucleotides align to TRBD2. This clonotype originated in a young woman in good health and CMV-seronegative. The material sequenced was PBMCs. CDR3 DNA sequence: TGTGCCAGCAGCTTACTAAGCGGGGGGTCAGATACGCAGTATTTT. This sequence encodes CASSLLSGGSDTQYF.